The clone carrying this T cell receptor beta chain has only a few counts. As yet, its antigen is unknown. Trimming took 7 bases from V and 6 from J, leaving 11 bases between them. CDR3 length: 11 amino acids. CDR1 and CDR2 from the germline V gene are SQVTM and ANQGSEA. The data were taken from a study of identical twins. Study results and limitations: Analyses of zero insertions could be partly confounded by invariant MAIT and iNKT cells. Fewer insertions characterized abundant cord blood beta clonotypes, whereas memory repertoires showed none. The study found that models underestimated out-of-frame TCR alpha sharing in monozygotic twins.

cDNA carried unique molecular identifiers, and a universal primer site was added by template switching. In TCRdb, the 5' RACE reads were re-called with MiXCR into one record per CDR3 protein. The sample yields around 370,000 distinct CDR3 sequences, roughly 9% seen once. Sequencing was performed on naive T cells sorted from blood. The chain links TRBV29-1 to TRBJ2-3; D is unclear. This clonotype originated in a woman in her fifties or sixties in good health. CDR3 loop: CSAAPADTQYF. CDR3 coding DNA: TGCAGCGCCGCTCCGGCCGATACGCAGTATTTT.